The sequence of this T cell receptor (beta chain) was determined in a study of blood T cell repertoires in COVID-19. On the study more broadly: The study drew acute and convalescent COVID-19 samples from the United States, Italy and Spain.

Per the original data handling: Researchers report that nucleated cell counts were estimated from reference gene primer amplification. Only in-frame clones appear in the TCRdb table, and some are missing; sequencing was by immunoSEQ multiplex PCR. V and J calls and clone size are given by that table; D and trimming were obtained from the DNA. The repertoire includes 230,000 or so clones, roughly 88% of them detected once, and 2% to 2.5% sits in the top ten. Germline V lookup: CDR1 KGHSH, CDR2 LQKENI. The CDR3 has 15 amino acids. V was trimmed by 2 bases and J by 0 bases, leaving 8 bases between them.

The sample comprised peripheral blood. The receptor was isolated from a man aged 35-49 years who had recovered from COVID-19. This rearrangement joins TRBV18 to TRBJ1-3; D might be TRBD1 (5 bases). CDR3 region: CASSPTGDSGNTIYF. The CDR3 bases are TGTGCCAGCTCACCAACGGGGGACTCTGGAAACACCATATATTTT.